This T cell receptor beta chain derives from a study of T cell repertoires in cytomegalovirus infection. Looking at the study overall: The authors relied on CMV epitopes, both recently identified HLA-C-restricted and well-studied HLA-B-restricted. Through public TCR beta signatures, both CMV infection and matching HLA type were indicated.

Study-level findings and limits: CMV-specific HLA-C-restricted TCR beta clonotypes dominated the ex vivo response. The cumulative frequency of public TCR beta families distinguished individuals who carried CMV together with the relevant HLA.

TCRdb analysed the reads with MiXCR anew, one entry per CDR3 protein. The table includes 110,000 to 150,000 distinct CDR3 sequences, over 30% detected once. CDR1 MDHEN and CDR2 SYDVKM come from the germline V gene. The V end lost 3 bases, the J end lost 8 bases, and 8 bases lay between the germline ends. CDR3 size: 13 residues. Points on this clonotype: Its target is not known.

The starting material was CD8+ T cells from cultured PBMCs, obtained from culture after CMV antigen stimulation. This chain joins TRBV28 and TRBJ1-6; D not certain. The sequence derives from a human donor in good health (CMV status not recorded). Some clones in this sample may be carry-over from other donors' samples. CDR3: CASSLLEDSPLHF. CDR3 DNA sequence: TGTGCCAGCAGTTTGTTGGAGGATTCACCCCTCCACTTT.